This T cell receptor beta chain was profiled in a study of blood T cell repertoires in COVID-19. Study-wide context: The samples span acute and convalescent COVID-19 from the United States, Italy and Spain. T cells, B-cell-depleted T cells, or PBMCs supplied cDNA or gDNA.

In the authors' methods: Using reference gene primer amplification, nucleated cell counts were estimated. Using immunoSEQ multiplex PCR, the repertoire was profiled, and TCRdb retains in-frame clones only, with some absent. The V and J calls and clone size come from that table; D and trimming were worked out from the DNA. The profile covers about 480,000 clones, with 70% to 90% appearing a single time and 1.5% to 2% taken by the ten largest. The germline V and J ends were trimmed by 0 bases and 1 base, with 9 bases remaining between them. The CDR3 has 16 residues. The germline V gene has CDR1 LGHDT and CDR2 YNNKEL (reference sequence).

The TCR originated in a woman under 30 with acute COVID-19. The sample comprised PBMCs or T cells enriched from blood (not recorded which). The chain joins TRBV3-1 (or the pseudogene TRBV3-2) to TRBJ2-2; D is unresolved. Here the CDR3 DNA reads TGTGCCAGCAGCCAAGAGACCGACAAGAACACCGGGGAGCTGTTTTTT. It encodes CASSQETDKNTGELFF.